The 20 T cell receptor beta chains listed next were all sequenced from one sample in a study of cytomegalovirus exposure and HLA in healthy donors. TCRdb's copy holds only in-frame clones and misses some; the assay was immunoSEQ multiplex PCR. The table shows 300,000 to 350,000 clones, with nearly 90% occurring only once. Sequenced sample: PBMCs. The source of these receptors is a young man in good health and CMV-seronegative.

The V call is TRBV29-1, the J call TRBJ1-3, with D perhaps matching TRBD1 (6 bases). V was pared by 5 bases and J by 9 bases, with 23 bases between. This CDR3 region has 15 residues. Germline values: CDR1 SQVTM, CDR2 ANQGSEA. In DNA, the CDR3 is TGCAGCGTTCGCCAAAATCAGGGGATTGGAGGCACCATATATTTT. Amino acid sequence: CSVRQNQGIGGTIYF.

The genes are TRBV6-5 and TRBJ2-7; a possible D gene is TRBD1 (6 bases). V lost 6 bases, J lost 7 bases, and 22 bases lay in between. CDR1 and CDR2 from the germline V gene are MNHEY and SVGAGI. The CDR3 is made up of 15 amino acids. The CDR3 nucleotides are TGTGCCAGCAGATCCCTACAGGGACGGGCTCAGGAGCAGTACTTC. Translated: CASRSLQGRAQEQYF.

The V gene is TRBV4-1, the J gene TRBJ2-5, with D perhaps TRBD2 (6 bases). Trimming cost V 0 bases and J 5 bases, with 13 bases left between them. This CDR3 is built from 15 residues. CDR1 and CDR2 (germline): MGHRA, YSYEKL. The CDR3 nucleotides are TGCGCCAGCAGCCAAGATGGACTATCAGGCGAGACCCAGTACTTC. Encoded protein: CASSQDGLSGETQYF.

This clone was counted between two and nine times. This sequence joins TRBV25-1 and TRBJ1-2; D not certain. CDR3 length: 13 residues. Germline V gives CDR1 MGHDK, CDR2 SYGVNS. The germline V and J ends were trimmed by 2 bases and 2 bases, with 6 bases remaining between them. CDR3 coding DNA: TGTGCCAGCAGTGAAATAACAAACTATGGCTACACCTTC. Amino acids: CASSEITNYGYTF.

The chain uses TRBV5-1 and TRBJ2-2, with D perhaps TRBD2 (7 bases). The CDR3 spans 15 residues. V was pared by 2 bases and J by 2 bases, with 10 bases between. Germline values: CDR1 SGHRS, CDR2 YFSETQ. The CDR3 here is CASSFRGANTGELFF. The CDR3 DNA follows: TGCGCCAGCAGCTTTCGGGGGGCTAACACCGGGGAGCTGTTTTTT.

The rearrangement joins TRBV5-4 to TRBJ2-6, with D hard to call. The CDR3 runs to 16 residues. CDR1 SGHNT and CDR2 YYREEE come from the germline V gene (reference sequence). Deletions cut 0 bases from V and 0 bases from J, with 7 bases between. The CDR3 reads CASSLVTGSGANVLTF. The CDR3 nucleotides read TGTGCCAGCAGCTTGGTCACGGGCTCTGGGGCCAACGTCCTGACTTTC.

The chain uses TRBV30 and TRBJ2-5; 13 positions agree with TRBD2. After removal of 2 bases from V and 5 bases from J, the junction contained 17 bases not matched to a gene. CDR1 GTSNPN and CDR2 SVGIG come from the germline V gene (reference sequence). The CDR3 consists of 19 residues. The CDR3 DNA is TGTGCCTGGAGTCTACCCGGGACTAGCGGGGAGAAGTATCTTGAGACCCAGTACTTC. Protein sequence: CAWSLPGTSGEKYLETQYF.

CDR3 in amino acids: CASSLGLGHNEQFF. CDR3 nucleotide sequence: TGTGCCAGCAGCCTGGGGCTGGGCCACAATGAGCAGTTCTTC. The V call is TRBV5-8, the J call TRBJ2-1; the D gene is possibly TRBD1 (5 bases). The ends were cut back, 4 bases at V and 5 bases at J, with 13 bases in the middle. The CDR3 runs 14 residues. Germline lookup yields CDR1 SGHTS and CDR2 YDEGEE. The full variable domain, in which reference TRBV5-8 and TRBJ2-1 provide the parts outside the CDR3, is EAGVTQSPTHLIKTRGQQATLRCSPISGHTSVYWYQQALGLGLQFLLWYDEGEERNRGNFPPRFSGRQFPNYSSELNVNALELEDSALYLCASSLGLGHNEQFFGPGTRLTVL.

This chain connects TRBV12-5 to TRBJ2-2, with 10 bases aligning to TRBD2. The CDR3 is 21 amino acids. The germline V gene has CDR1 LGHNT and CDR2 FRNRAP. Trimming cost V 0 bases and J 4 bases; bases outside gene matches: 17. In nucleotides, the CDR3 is TGTGCTAGTGGTTTGGTACACAAACTAGCGGGGCCCTCATCTATCACCGGGGAGCTGTTTTTT. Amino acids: CASGLVHKLAGPSSITGELFF. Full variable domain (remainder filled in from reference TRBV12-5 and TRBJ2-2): DARVTQTPRHKVTEMGQEVTMRCQPILGHNTVFWYRQTMMQGLELLAYFRNRAPLDDSGMPKDRFSAEMPDATLATLKIQPSEPRDSAVYFCASGLVHKLAGPSSITGELFFGEGSRLTVL.

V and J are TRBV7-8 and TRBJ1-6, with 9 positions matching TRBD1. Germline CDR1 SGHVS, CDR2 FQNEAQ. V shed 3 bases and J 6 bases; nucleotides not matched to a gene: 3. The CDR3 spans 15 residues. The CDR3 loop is CASSLGDRVNSPLHF. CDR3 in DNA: TGTGCCAGCAGCTTGGGGGACAGGGTTAATTCACCCCTCCACTTT.

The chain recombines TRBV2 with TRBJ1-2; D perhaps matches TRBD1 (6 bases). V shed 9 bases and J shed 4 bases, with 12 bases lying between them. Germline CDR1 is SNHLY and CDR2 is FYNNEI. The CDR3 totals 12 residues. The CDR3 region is CASFRGAYGYTF. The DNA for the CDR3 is TGTGCCAGTTTCAGGGGAGCCTATGGCTACACCTTC.

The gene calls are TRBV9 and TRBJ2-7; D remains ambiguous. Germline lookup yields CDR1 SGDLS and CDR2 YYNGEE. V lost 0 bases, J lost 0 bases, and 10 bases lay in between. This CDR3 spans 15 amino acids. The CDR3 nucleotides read TGTGCCAGCAGCGTAGGTCGGTCGTTCTCCTACGAGCAGTACTTC. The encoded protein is CASSVGRSFSYEQYF.

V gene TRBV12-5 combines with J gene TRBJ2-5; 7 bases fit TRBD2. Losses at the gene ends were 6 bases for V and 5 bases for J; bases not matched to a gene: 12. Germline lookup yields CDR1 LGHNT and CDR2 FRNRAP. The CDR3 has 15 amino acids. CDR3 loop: CASGQKWGGGETQYF. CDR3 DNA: TGTGCTAGTGGGCAAAAGTGGGGGGGTGGCGAGACCCAGTACTTC. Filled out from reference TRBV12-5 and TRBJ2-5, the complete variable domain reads DARVTQTPRHKVTEMGQEVTMRCQPILGHNTVFWYRQTMMQGLELLAYFRNRAPLDDSGMPKDRFSAEMPDATLATLKIQPSEPRDSAVYFCASGQKWGGGETQYFGPGTRLLVL.

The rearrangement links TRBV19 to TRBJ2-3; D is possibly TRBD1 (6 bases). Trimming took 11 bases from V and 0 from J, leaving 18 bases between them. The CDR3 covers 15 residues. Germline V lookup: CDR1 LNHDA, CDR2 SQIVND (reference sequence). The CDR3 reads CASKGLGASTDTQYF. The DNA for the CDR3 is TGTGCCTCTAAGGGGTTGGGGGCTAGCACAGATACGCAGTATTTT.

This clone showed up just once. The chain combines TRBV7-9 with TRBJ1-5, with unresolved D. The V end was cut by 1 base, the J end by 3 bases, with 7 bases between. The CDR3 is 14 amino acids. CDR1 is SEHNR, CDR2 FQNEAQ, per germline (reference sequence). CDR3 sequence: CASSLGHVNQPQHF. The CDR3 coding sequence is TGTGCCAGCAGCTTAGGACACGTCAATCAGCCCCAGCATTTT.

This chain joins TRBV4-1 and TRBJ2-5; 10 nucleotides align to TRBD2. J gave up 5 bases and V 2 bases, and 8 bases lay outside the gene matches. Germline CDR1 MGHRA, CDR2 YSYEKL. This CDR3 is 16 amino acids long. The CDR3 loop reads CASSQQPAGGAETQYF. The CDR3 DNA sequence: TGCGCCAGCAGCCAACAGCCAGCGGGGGGGGCGGAGACCCAGTACTTC.

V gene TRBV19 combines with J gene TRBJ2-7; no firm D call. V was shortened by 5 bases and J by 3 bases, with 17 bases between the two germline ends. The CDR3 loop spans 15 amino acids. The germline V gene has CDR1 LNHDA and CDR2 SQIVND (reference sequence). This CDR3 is CASSARATAVYEQYF. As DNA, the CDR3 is TGTGCCAGTAGTGCTAGAGCTACGGCAGTCTACGAGCAGTACTTC.

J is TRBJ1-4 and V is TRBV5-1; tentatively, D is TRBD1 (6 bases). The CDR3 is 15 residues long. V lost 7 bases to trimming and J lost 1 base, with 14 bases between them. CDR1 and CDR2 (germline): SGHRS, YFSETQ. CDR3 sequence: CASQPTGITNEKLFF. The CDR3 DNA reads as TGCGCCAGCCAACCAACAGGGATAACTAATGAAAAACTGTTTTTT. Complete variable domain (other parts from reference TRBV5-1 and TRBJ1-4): KAGVTQTPRYLIKTRGQQVTLSCSPISGHRSVSWYQQTPGQGLQFLFEYFSETQRNKGNFPGRFSGRQFSNSRSEMNVSTLELGDSALYLCASQPTGITNEKLFFGSGTQLSVL.

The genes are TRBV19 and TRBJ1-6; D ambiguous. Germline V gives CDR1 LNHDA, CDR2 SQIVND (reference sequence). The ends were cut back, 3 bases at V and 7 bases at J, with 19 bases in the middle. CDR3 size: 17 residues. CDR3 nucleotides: TGTGCCAGTAGTATCCCGGAGGGAATCGGGTTCAATTCACCCCTCCACTTT. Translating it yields CASSIPEGIGFNSPLHF.

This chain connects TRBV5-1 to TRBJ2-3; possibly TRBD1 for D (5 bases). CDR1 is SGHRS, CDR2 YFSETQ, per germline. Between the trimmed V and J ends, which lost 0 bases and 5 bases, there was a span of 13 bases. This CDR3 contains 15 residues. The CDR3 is CASSLGQPGGDTQYF. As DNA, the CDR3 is TGCGCCAGCAGCTTGGGACAGCCGGGCGGAGATACGCAGTATTTT. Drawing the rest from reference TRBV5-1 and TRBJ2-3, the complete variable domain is KAGVTQTPRYLIKTRGQQVTLSCSPISGHRSVSWYQQTPGQGLQFLFEYFSETQRNKGNFPGRFSGRQFSNSRSEMNVSTLELGDSALYLCASSLGQPGGDTQYFGPGTRLTVL.